These 5 T cell receptor beta chains were all obtained from the same sample, sequenced in a study of technical replicates of blood from several donors. Libraries were prepared by immunoSEQ multiplex PCR; TCRdb keeps only in-frame clonotypes and omits some of them. The table records 45,000 to 65,000 clones, about 95% of them present only once. Sequencing input: T cells isolated from PBMCs. Receptors originate from a human donor in good health.

The rearrangement links TRBV7-9 to TRBJ2-5; 9 nucleotides agree with TRBD2. The length of the CDR3 is 17 residues. The germline CDR1 and CDR2 sequences are SEHNR and FQNEAQ (reference sequence). Losses at the gene ends were 0 bases for V and 5 bases for J; bases not matched to a gene: 10. As DNA, the CDR3 is TGTGCCAGCAGCTTAGCGGGGGCTAGCGGGAAGAAGGAGACCCAGTACTTC. Translated: CASSLAGASGKKETQYF. Drawing the rest from reference TRBV7-9 and TRBJ2-5, the complete variable domain is DTGVSQNPRHKITKRGQNVTFRCDPISEHNRLYWYRQTLGQGPEFLTYFQNEAQLEKSRLLSDRFSAERPKGSFSTLEIQRTEQGDSAMYLCASSLAGASGKKETQYFGPGTRLLVL.

The chain carries TRBV18 and TRBJ2-1; D is uncertain. Germline lookup yields CDR1 KGHSH and CDR2 LQKENI. CDR3 length: 14 residues. V lost 5 bases and J lost 5, with 13 bases in between. The CDR3 loop reads CASSDWRDNNEQFF. The CDR3 bases are TGTGCCAGCTCAGACTGGAGAGATAACAATGAGCAGTTCTTC.

V and J are TRBV18 and TRBJ2-7, with TRBD1 identical over 8 bases. Germline CDR1 KGHSH, CDR2 LQKENI. V dropped 5 bases and J dropped 5; count of bases not matched to a gene: 5. This CDR3 is built from 13 residues. The CDR3 protein is CASSVTGEHEQYF. DNA for the CDR3: TGTGCCAGCTCAGTGACAGGGGAACACGAGCAGTACTTC.

The V gene is TRBV28, the J gene TRBJ2-7, with TRBD1 as a possible D gene (5 bases). CDR3 length: 15 amino acids. The V and J ends lost 6 bases and 0 bases respectively, with 15 bases between them. Germline V CDR1 and CDR2: MDHEN, SYDVKM. CDR3 sequence reads: CASSPIGHSSYEQYF. The CDR3 DNA reads TGTGCCAGCAGCCCGATCGGACATAGCTCCTACGAGCAGTACTTC. The complete variable domain, with remaining parts taken from reference TRBV28 and TRBJ2-7, reads DVKVTQSSRYLVKRTGEKVFLECVQDMDHENMFWYRQDPGLGLRLIYFSYDVKMKEKGDIPEGYSVSREKKERFSLILESASTNQTSMYLCASSPIGHSSYEQYFGPGTRLTVT.

V and J are TRBV10-3 and TRBJ2-3, with 8 bases matching TRBD2. Trimming removed 0 bases from V and 4 bases from J; junction bases left unmatched: 3. The CDR3 has 15 amino acids. From germline, CDR1 is ENHRY and CDR2 SYGVKD. In nucleotides, the CDR3 is TGTGCCATCAGTGAGTCGAGCGGGAGAGCAGATACGCAGTATTTT. Residues: CAISESSGRADTQYF.